The present entry profiles one T cell receptor (beta chain) with its context. What antigen it recognizes has not been identified. The record has no base qualities; no much larger clone is one base away. This sample stems from a study of blood T cell repertoires in COVID-19 (dated by TCRdb to 2020 to 2021). About the full investigation: The collaborator samples originated in the United States, Italy and Spain and spanned the acute and convalescent phases of COVID-19. Where HLA class I and class II types were available, the types were taken from metadata supplied by the sample provider, not from assay-based typing. The samples were drawn from two sources: the first 160 participants of the ongoing ImmuneRACE study, and 1,000 to 1,500 subjects contributed by 6 global collaborators. A de-identified subject ID, COVID-19 status, age in years and sex were almost always included in the sample metadata. The repertoires were released in a freely available public database intended as a resource for research on the immune response to SARS-CoV-2. The dataset comprised deeply sampled blood TCRbeta repertoires from subjects exposed to, actively infected with, or recovered from COVID-19. The prospective study material was composed of cDNA or gDNA derived from T cells, B-cell-depleted T cells, or PBMCs.

A distance of 11 bases separates the germline ends of V and J, which lose 1 base and 9 bases respectively. The germline V gene (reference sequence) provides CDR1 LGHDT and CDR2 YNNKEL. The CDR3 runs 13 amino acids, cysteine and phenylalanine included. The entry retains the CDR3 DNA only, 39 bases that are in frame from base 1. Whole blood was collected in K2EDTA tubes by collaborating institutions according to the institutions' own protocols. For TCRbeta analysis, collaborators shipped samples as frozen whole blood, isolated PBMCs, or DNA extracted from either of those sample types. TCRbeta CDR3 regions were amplified from genomic DNA by means of the immunoSEQ Assay, a bias-controlled multiplex PCR. The published analysis was carried out like this. The number of nucleated cells in each sample was estimated by amplification of reference gene primers within the assay. To quantify the absolute abundance of each unique TCRbeta CDR3 rearrangement, sequence reads were collapsed and filtered. Productive Simpson clonality was computed per sample as the square root of Simpson's diversity index over productive rearrangements. What TCRdb holds here is the immuneACCESS table cut down to in-frame rearrangements. Part of the clones is not present; checked against another copy, under half of the missing clones reflect an unresolved V gene, and the others are unexplained. The V and J calls and the clone size are those of that table, but D and trimming were determined from the DNA. The sample records some 87,000 clones, more than 70% of which are singletons. 30% to 45% of the sample lies in the top ten.

The paper as a whole reports these results and caveats: The quantity of clinical and demographic metadata differed by source and by participant and was supplied without curation.

The material sequenced was peripheral blood. In this chain, TRBV3-1 (or the pseudogene TRBV3-2) is recombined with TRBJ2-3, and possibly TRBD2, on 7 matching bases. The sequence derives from a man of 80 years or more with active or convalescent COVID-19. The CDR3 corresponds to CASSQAGGPTQYF. At the DNA level, the sequence is TGTGCCAGCAGCCAAGCGGGGGGCCCGACGCAGTATTTT.